Sequencing of this T cell receptor beta chain was carried out in a study of blood T cell repertoires in COVID-19 (TCRdb year 2020). Turning to the overall study: Samples from collaborators originated in the United States, Italy and Spain and spanned both the acute and convalescent phases of COVID-19. The material from the prospective study consisted of cDNA or gDNA derived from T cells, B-cell-depleted T cells, or PBMCs. Subjects who had been exposed to COVID-19, were actively infected with it, or had recovered from it provided the deeply sampled blood TCRbeta repertoires that made up the dataset. A freely available public database, intended as a resource for researchers studying the immune response to SARS-CoV-2, is where the repertoires were released. Samples were obtained from the ongoing ImmuneRACE study (first 160 participants) and from 1,200 or so subjects provided by 6 global collaborators. Sample metadata almost always included a de-identified subject ID, COVID-19 status, age in years and sex. Where available, HLA class I and class II types were obtained from metadata supplied by the sample provider rather than from assay-based typing.

Points on this clone: Its antigen remains undetermined. Base qualities were left out, and no much larger clone turns up one base away.

The CDR3 contains 17 residues, cysteine and phenylalanine counted. The retained sequence is limited to the CDR3, 51 bases, with the frame set at the first base. The germline V gene specifies SGDLS as CDR1 and YYNGEE as CDR2. Trimming at the junction amounts to 3 bases on V and 4 bases on J, and the germline ends lie 20 bases apart. The collaborating institutions used their own protocols to collect whole blood in K2EDTA tubes. Collaborator samples were shipped for TCRbeta analysis as frozen whole blood, isolated PBMCs, or DNA extracted from either sample type. Results and caveats for the whole study, not just this receptor: The amount of clinical and demographic metadata varied by source and participant and was provided uncurated.

TCRbeta CDR3 regions were amplified from genomic DNA using the immunoSEQ Assay, a bias-controlled multiplex PCR. From the authors' description of their analysis: Nucleated cell counts per sample were estimated from amplification of reference gene primers within the assay. To quantify the absolute abundance of each unique TCRbeta CDR3 rearrangement, sequence reads were collapsed and filtered. For each sample, productive Simpson clonality was calculated by taking the square root of Simpson's diversity index across productive rearrangements. As stored in TCRdb, this immuneACCESS dataset retains in-frame rearrangements with V and J assigned. A fraction of the clones does not appear; measured against another copy, unresolved V genes explain less than half of the discrepancy, and the remainder lacks a known reason. From that table come the V and J calls and clone size; the DNA was used to work out D and trimming. This sample holds fewer than 200,000 clones; about 80% were observed only once. Of the sample, around 6.9% falls within the top ten clones.

Recombination linked TRBV9 to TRBJ1-3; the D gene lacks a confident call. Source material: peripheral blood. This clonotype originated in a man in his 60s with acute or convalescent COVID-19. The DNA is TGTGCCAGCAGCGCCGATTCGGTCACTCGAAGCGGAAACACCATATATTTT. It translates as CASSADSVTRSGNTIYF.